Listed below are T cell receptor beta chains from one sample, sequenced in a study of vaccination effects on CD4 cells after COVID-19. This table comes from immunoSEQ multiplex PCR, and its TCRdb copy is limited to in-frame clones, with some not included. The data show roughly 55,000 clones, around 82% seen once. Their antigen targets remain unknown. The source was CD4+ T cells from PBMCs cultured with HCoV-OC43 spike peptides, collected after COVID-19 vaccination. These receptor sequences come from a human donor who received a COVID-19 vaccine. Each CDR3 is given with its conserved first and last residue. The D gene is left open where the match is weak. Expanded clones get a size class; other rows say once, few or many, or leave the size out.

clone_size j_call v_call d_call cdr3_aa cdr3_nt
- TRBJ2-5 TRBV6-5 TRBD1 CASKHNPTGVGTQYF TGTGCCAGCAAACACAACCCGACAGGGGTCGGGACCCAGTACTTC
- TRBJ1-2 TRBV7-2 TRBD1 CASSSDRVYGYTF TGTGCCAGCAGCTCCGACAGGGTCTATGGCTACACCTTC
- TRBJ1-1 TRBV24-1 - CATSDSNGPGTEAFF TGTGCCACCAGTGATAGTAATGGGCCGGGGACTGAAGCTTTCTTT
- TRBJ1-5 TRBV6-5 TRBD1 CASSSQYPGGAQPQHF TGTGCCAGCAGTTCCCAATATCCAGGGGGCGCTCAGCCCCAGCATTTT
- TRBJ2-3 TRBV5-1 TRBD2 CASSLVASGGLRTDTQYF TGCGCCAGCAGCTTGGTGGCTAGCGGGGGGTTACGCACAGATACGCAGTATTTT
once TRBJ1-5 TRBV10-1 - CASSLLAESGNQPQHF TGCGCCAGCAGCCTCCTAGCAGAGAGTGGCAATCAGCCCCAGCATTTT
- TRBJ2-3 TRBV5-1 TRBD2 CASSLSPLGRASTDTQYF TGCGCCAGCAGCTTATCGCCCCTGGGGAGGGCTAGCACAGATACGCAGTATTTT
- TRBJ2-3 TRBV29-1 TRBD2 CSVTPMGSGGLDEQYF TGCAGCGTTACCCCGATGGGTAGCGGGGGCCTGGATGAGCAGTATTTT
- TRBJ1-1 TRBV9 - CASSVARDEGGTEAFF TGTGCCAGCAGCGTAGCCCGTGACGAAGGTGGCACTGAAGCTTTCTTT
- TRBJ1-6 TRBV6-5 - CASSWGNDSPLHF TGTGCCAGCAGTTGGGGGAACGATTCACCCCTCCACTTT
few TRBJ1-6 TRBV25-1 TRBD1 CASSDSRGKSYNSPLHF TGTGCCAGCAGTGACTCCAGGGGGAAGTCCTATAATTCACCCCTCCACTTT
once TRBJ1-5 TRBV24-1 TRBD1 CATPRDRAESNQPQHF TGTGCCACCCCCCGGGACAGGGCCGAGAGCAATCAGCCCCAGCATTTT
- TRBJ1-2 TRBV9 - CASSVGTLQVWGYTF TGTGCCAGCAGCGTGGGGACGCTTCAGGTGTGGGGCTACACCTTC
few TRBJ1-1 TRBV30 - CAWRGREAFF TGTGCCTGGAGGGGCCGGGAGGCTTTCTTT
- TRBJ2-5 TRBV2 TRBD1 CASSGQGAQGETQYF TGTGCCAGCAGCGGTCAGGGGGCGCAAGGGGAGACCCAGTACTTC
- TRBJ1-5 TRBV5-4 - CASSLAQDPGQPQHF TGTGCCAGCAGCTTGGCCCAGGACCCGGGCCAGCCCCAGCATTTT
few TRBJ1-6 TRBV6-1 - CASSELFMGARGSPLHF TGTGCCAGCAGTGAATTGTTTATGGGGGCTCGGGGCTCACCCCTCCACTTT
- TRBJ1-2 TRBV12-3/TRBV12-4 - CASSPGVYGYTF TGTGCCAGCAGTCCAGGGGTCTATGGCTACACCTTC
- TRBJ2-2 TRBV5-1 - CASSLTGMDTGELFF TGCGCCAGCAGCTTGACAGGGATGGACACCGGGGAGCTGTTTTTT
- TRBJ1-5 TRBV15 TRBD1 CATSNTHLRDRAAQPQHF TGTGCCACCAGCAATACCCATTTAAGGGACAGGGCTGCCCAGCCCCAGCATTTT
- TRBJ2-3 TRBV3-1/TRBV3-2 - CASSLSGTKKYF TGTGCCAGCAGCCTCTCCGGGACCAAAAAGTATTTT
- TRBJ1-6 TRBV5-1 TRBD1 CASSLDGRGNNSPLHF TGCGCCAGCAGCCTGGACGGCAGGGGGAATAATTCACCCCTCCACTTT
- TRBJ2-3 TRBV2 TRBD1 CASSDPGQGTDTQYF TGTGCCAGCAGTGACCCGGGACAGGGCACAGATACGCAGTATTTT
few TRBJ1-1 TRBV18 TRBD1 CASSVGQGNTEAFF TGTGCCAGCTCTGTGGGACAGGGGAACACTGAAGCTTTCTTT
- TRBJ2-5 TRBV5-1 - CASSLGLRGTQYF TGCGCCAGCAGCTTGGGTTTACGGGGGACCCAGTACTTC
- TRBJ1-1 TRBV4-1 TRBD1 CASRGDRAGQGDTEAFF TGCGCCAGCAGGGGGGATCGAGCGGGACAGGGTGACACTGAAGCTTTCTTT
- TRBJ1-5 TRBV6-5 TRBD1 CASSPTGANQPQHF TGTGCCAGCAGTCCCACAGGGGCCAATCAGCCCCAGCATTTT
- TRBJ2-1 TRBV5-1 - CASSFAGVNEQFF TGCGCCAGCAGCTTCGCCGGGGTCAATGAGCAGTTCTTC
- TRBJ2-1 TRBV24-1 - CATSETNRASNEQFF TGTGCCACCAGTGAGACTAATCGGGCCTCCAATGAGCAGTTCTTC
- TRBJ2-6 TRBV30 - CACGTGANVLTF TGTGCCTGTGGAACAGGGGCCAACGTCCTGACTTTC
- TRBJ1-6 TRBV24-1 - CATSVPLRQPLYNSPLHF TGTGCCACCAGTGTACCCCTCCGGCAGCCCCTATATAATTCACCCCTCCACTTT
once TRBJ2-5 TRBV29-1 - CSVEISGETQYF TGCAGCGTTGAAATTTCAGGGGAGACCCAGTACTTC
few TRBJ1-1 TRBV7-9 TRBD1 CASSSYRGNTEAFF TGTGCCAGCAGCTCATACAGGGGGAACACTGAAGCTTTCTTT
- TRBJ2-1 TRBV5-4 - CASSLGRASSYNEQFF TGTGCCAGCAGCTTGGGACGGGCTAGCTCCTACAATGAGCAGTTCTTC
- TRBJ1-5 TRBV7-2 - CASSFGQGGNQPQHF TGTGCCAGCAGCTTTGGGCAGGGTGGGAATCAGCCCCAGCATTTT
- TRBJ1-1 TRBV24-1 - CATSDSGTWEAFF TGTGCCACCAGTGATTCCGGGACTTGGGAAGCTTTCTTT
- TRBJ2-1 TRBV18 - CASSQPGEAFF TGTGCCAGCTCACAACCAGGGGAGGCGTTCTTC
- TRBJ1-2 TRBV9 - CASSPRSTQVLYGYTF TGTGCCAGCAGCCCGCGGTCTACTCAGGTTCTCTATGGCTACACCTTC
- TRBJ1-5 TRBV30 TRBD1 CAGSSGGAYQPQHF TGTGCCGGATCATCAGGGGGCGCCTATCAGCCCCAGCATTTT
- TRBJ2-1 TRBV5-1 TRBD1 CASSLGGTGINNEQFF TGCGCCAGCAGCCTGGGGGGGACAGGGATAAACAATGAGCAGTTCTTC
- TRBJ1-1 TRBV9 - CASSVRPTIRERRSTEAFF TGTGCCAGCAGCGTACGACCCACCATCCGGGAACGGCGGAGCACTGAAGCTTTCTTT
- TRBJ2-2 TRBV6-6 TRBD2 CASSSRGGVNTGELFF TGTGCCAGCAGTTCCCGCGGGGGGGTAAACACCGGGGAGCTGTTTTTT
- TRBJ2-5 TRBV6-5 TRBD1 CASRYLDRGLETQYF TGTGCCAGCAGATACCTGGACAGGGGGCTGGAGACCCAGTACTTC
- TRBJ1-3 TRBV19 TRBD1 CASIGTGTGNTIYF TGTGCCAGTATCGGGACAGGGACTGGAAACACCATATATTTT
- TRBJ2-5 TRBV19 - CASRKTPTETQYF TGTGCCAGTCGAAAGACCCCGACGGAGACCCAGTACTTC
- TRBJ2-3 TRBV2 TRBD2 CASSPGTSADTQYF TGTGCCAGCAGCCCCGGGACTAGCGCAGATACGCAGTATTTT